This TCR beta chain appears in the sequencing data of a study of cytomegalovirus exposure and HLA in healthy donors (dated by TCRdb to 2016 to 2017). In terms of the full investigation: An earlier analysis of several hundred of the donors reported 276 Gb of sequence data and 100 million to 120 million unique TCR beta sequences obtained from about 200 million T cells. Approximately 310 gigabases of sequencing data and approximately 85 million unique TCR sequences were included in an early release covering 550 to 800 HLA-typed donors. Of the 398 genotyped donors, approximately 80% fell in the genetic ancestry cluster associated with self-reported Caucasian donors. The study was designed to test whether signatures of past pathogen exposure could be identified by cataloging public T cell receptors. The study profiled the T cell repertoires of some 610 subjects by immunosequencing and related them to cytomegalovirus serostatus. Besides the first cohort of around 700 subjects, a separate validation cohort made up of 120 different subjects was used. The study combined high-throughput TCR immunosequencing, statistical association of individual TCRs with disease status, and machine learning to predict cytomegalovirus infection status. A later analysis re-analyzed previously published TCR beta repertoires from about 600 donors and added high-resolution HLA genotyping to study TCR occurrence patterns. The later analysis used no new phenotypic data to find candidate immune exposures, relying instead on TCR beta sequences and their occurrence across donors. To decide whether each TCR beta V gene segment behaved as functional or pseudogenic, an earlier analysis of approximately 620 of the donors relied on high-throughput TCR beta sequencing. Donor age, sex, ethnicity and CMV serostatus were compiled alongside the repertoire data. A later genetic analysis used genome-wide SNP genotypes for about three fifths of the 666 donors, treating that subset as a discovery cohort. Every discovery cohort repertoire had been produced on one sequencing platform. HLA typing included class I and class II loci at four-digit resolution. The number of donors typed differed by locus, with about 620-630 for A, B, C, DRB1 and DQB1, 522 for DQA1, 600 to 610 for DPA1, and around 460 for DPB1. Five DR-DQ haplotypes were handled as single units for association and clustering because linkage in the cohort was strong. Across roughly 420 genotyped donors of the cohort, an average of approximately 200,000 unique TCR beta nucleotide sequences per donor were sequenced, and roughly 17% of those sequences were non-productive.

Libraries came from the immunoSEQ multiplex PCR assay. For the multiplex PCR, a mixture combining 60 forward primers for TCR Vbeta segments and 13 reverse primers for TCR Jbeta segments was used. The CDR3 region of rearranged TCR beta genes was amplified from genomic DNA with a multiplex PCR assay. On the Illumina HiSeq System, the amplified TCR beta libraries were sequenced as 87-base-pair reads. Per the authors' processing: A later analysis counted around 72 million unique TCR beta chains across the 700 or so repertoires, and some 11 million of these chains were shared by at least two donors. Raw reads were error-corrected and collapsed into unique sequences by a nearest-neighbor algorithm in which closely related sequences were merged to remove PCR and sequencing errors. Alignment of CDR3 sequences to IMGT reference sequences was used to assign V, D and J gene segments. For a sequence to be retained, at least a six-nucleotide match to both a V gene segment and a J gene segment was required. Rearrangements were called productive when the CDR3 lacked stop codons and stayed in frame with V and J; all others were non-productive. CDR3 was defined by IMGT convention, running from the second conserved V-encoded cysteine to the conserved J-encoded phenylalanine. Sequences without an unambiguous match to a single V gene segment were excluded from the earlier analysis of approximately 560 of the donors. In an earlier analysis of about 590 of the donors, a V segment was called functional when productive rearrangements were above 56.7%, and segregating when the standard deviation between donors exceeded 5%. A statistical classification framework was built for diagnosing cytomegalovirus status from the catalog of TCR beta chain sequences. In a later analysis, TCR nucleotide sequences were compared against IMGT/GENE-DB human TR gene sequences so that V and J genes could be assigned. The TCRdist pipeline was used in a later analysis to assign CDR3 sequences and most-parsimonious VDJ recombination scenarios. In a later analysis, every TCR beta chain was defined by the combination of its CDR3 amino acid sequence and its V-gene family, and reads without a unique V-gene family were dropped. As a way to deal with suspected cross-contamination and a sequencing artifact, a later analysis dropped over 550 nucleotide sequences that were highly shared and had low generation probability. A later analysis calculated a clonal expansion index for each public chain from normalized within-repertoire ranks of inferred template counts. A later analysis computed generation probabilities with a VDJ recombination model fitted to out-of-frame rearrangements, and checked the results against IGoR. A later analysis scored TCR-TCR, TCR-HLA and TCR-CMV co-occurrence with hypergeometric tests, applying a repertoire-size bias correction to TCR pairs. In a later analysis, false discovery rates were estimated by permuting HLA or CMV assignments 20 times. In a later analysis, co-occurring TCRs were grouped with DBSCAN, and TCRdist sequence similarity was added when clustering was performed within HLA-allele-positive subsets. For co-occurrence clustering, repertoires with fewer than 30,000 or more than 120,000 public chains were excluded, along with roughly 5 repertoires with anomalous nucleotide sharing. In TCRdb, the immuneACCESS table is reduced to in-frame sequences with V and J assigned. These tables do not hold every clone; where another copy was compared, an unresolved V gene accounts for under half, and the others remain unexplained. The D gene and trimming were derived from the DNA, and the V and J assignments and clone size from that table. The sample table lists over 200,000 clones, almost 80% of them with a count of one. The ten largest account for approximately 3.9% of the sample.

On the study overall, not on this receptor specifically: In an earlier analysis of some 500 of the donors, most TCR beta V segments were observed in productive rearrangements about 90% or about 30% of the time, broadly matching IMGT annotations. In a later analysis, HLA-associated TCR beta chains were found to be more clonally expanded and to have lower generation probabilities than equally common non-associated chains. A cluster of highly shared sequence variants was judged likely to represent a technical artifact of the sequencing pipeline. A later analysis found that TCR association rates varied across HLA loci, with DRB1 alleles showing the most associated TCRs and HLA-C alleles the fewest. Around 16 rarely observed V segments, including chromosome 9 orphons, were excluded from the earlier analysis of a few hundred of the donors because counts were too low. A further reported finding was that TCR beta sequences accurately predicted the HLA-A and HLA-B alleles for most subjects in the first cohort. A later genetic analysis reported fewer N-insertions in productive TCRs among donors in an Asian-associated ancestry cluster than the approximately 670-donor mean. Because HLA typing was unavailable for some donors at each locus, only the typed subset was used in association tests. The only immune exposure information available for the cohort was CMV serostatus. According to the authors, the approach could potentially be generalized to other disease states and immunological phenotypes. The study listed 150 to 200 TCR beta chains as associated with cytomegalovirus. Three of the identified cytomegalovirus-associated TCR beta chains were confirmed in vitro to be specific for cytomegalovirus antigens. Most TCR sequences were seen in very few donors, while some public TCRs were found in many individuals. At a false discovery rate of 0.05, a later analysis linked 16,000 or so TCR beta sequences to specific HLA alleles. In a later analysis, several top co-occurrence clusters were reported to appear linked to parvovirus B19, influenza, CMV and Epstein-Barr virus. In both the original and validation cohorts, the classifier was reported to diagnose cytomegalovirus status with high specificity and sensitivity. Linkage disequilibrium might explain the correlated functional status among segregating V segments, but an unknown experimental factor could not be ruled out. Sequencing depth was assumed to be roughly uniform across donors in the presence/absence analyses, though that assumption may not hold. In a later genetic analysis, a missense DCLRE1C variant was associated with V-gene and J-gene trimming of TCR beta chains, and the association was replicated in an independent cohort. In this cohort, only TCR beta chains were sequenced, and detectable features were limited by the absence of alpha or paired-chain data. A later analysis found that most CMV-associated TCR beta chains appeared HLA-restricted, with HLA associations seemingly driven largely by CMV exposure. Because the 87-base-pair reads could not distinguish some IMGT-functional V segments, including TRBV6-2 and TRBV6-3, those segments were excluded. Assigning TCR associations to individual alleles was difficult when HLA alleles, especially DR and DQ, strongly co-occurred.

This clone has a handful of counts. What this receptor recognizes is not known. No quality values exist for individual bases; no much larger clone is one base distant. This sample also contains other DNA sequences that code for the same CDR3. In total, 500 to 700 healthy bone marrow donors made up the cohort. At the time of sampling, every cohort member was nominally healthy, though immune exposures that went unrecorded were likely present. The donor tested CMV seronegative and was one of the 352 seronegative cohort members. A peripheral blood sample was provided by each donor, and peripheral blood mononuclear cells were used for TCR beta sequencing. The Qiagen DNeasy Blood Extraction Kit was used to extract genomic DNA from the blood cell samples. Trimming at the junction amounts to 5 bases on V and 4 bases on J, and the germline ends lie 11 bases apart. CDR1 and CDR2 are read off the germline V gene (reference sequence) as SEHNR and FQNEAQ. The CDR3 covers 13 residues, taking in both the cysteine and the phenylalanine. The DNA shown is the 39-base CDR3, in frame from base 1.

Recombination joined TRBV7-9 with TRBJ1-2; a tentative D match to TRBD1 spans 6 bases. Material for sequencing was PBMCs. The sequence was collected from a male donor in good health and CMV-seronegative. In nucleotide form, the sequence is TGTGCCAGCAGCCTACAGGGTACCTATGGCTACACCTTC. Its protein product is CASSLQGTYGYTF.